This passage covers 23 T cell receptor beta chains from one sample sequenced in a study of human T cells and chemical hapten exposure. Using its own MiXCR run on the RACE reads, TCRdb lists one record per CDR3 protein. The table includes 190,000 or so distinct CDR3 sequences, more than 20% detected once. The time point denotes: patch test 3, about 24 weeks after DPC sensitization. The treatment is: therapeutic diphenylcyclopropenone sensitization with weekly scalp DPC. The starting material was whole blood, obtained in connection with sensitization to the hapten diphenylcyclopropenone (DPC). The receptors shown here come from a woman in her forties with alopecia areata. Some clones in this sample may be carry-over from other donors' samples.

A few counts support this clonotype. The chain employs TRBV27 and TRBJ2-1, with 14 nucleotides matching TRBD2. V trimming: 6 bases; J trimming: 10 bases; junction bases outside the gene matches: 5. CDR1 MNHEY and CDR2 SMNVEV come from the germline V gene (reference sequence). This CDR3 has 14 amino acids. Here the CDR3 reads CASREGTSGREQFF. The CDR3 DNA is TGTGCCAGCAGAGAAGGGACTAGCGGGAGAGAGCAGTTCTTC.

The rearrangement links TRBV19 to TRBJ2-1; D is perhaps TRBD1 (6 bases). The CDR3 is 14 residues long. Trimming took off 3 bases at V and 9 bases at J, with 15 bases between the two ends. Germline-derived CDR1 and CDR2 are LNHDA and SQIVND (reference sequence). CDR3 amino acids: CASSMRTVNTEQFF. The CDR3 DNA follows: TGTGCCAGTAGTATGAGGACAGTAAATACTGAGCAGTTCTTC. The whole variable domain, filled in from reference TRBV19 and TRBJ2-1, reads DGGITQSPKYLFRKEGQNVTLSCEQNLNHDAMYWYRQDPGQGLRLIYYSQIVNDFQKGDIAEGYSVSREKKESFPLTVTSAQKNPTAFYLCASSMRTVNTEQFFGPGTRLTVL.

The chain joins TRBV3-1 to TRBJ2-7, with 7 bases matching TRBD2. The CDR3 covers 13 residues. The germline CDR1 and CDR2 sequences are LGHDT and YNNKEL (reference sequence). The ends lost 4 bases at V and 2 bases at J; junction bases unmatched: 2. The CDR3 protein is CASSRGGTYEQYF. CDR3 sequence (DNA): TGTGCCAGCAGCCGCGGGGGAACCTACGAGCAGTACTTC.

This clonotype was seen at least ten times. V usage is TRBV29-1 and J usage is TRBJ2-7; 10 bases match TRBD2. V was pared by 6 bases and J by 5 bases, with 7 bases of the junction left unmatched. Germline V CDR1 and CDR2: SQVTM, ANQGSEA. This CDR3 region has 13 residues. In DNA form, the CDR3 reads TGCAGCGTCTCAGCGGGAGGGTTCGACGAGCAGTACTTC. Its translation is CSVSAGGFDEQYF.

This clonotype was picked up a small number of times. The chain combines TRBV5-1 with TRBJ1-4; 7 nucleotides line up with TRBD1. The CDR3 covers 14 residues. V shed 5 bases and J 5 bases; nucleotides not matched to a gene: 6. CDR1 and CDR2 (germline): SGHRS, YFSETQ. The CDR3 region has the DNA TGCGCCAGCAGTCGACAGGGACGGAATGAAAAACTGTTTTTT. Its translation: CASSRQGRNEKLFF.

The chain carries TRBV21-1 and TRBJ2-3; the table calls TRBD1, which could not be checked here. TRBV21-1 corresponds to a pseudogene. CDR3 size: 15 residues. The CDR3, as DNA: TGTGCCAGCAGCAAAGGGGGGCGGGACACAGATACGCAGTATTTT. The encoded protein is CASSKGGRDTDTQYF.

The genes are TRBV20-1 and TRBJ2-5; 9 nucleotides match TRBD2. Germline CDR1 DFQATT, CDR2 SNEGSKA (reference sequence). The CDR3 contains 17 residues. Trimming cost V 4 bases and J 5 bases; bases outside gene matches: 17. This CDR3 reads CSAIDLDGAGGRETQYF. The CDR3 nucleotides read TGCAGTGCTATAGACTTGGATGGAGCGGGAGGTCGCGAGACCCAGTACTTC.

The J gene is TRBJ2-1, the V gene TRBV5-1, with 9 bases lining up with TRBD1. In germline, CDR1 is SGHRS, CDR2 YFSETQ. The CDR3 length is 15 residues. Germline trimming cut 4 bases from V and 3 bases from J; bases unmatched to any gene: 5. CDR3 loop: CASSIQGADYNEQFF. CDR3 nucleotide sequence: TGCGCCAGCAGCATACAGGGGGCGGACTACAATGAGCAGTTCTTC.

The V gene is TRBV20-1, the J gene TRBJ1-3; the D is unclear. Trimming removed 1 base at V and 4 bases at J, with 11 bases between. The CDR3 runs to 14 residues. The germline V gene has CDR1 DFQATT and CDR2 SNEGSKA (reference sequence). CDR3 bases: TGCAGTGCTAGAGTACAAGAAGGCGGAAACACCATATATTTT. Protein product: CSARVQEGGNTIYF.

The gene calls are TRBV5-1 and TRBJ1-2; D ambiguous. The CDR3 covers 14 residues. From germline, CDR1 is SGHRS and CDR2 YFSETQ. The V end lost 4 bases, the J end lost 1 base, and 11 bases lay between the germline ends. CDR3 nucleotides: TGCGCCAGCAGCCCGATGAGTCTTAACTATGGCTACACCTTC. This translates into CASSPMSLNYGYTF.

This chain uses TRBV5-1 with TRBJ2-7; D gene unclear. The V and J ends lost 4 bases and 4 bases respectively, with 9 bases between them. The CDR3 sequence is 12 residues long. CDR1 is SGHRS, CDR2 YFSETQ, per germline. CDR3 residues: CASSPDLYEQYF. CDR3 in DNA: TGCGCCAGCAGCCCGGACCTTTACGAGCAGTACTTC.

This clonotype was picked up a small number of times. The rearrangement uses TRBV6-1 and TRBJ2-7, with D possibly TRBD1 on 5 matching bases. Germline V gene lookup returns CDR1 MNHNS and CDR2 SASEGT. V dropped 9 bases and J dropped 3 bases, with 6 bases sitting between them. This CDR3 has 10 amino acids. The CDR3 region is CASQGYEQYF. The DNA of the CDR3 is TGTGCCAGTCAGGGCTACGAGCAGTACTTC.

This clonotype was counted only a few times. V is TRBV28 and J is TRBJ2-7, with TRBD2 as a possible D gene (5 bases). The CDR3 contains 14 residues. CDR1 is MDHEN, CDR2 SYDVKM, per germline. The V gene lost 3 bases and the J gene lost 2 bases, with 11 bases spanning the gap. The chain's CDR3 is CASSFEGLPYEQYF. DNA for the CDR3: TGTGCCAGCAGTTTCGAGGGCCTACCCTACGAGCAGTACTTC. Using reference TRBV28 and TRBJ2-7 for the parts outside the CDR3, the full variable domain is DVKVTQSSRYLVKRTGEKVFLECVQDMDHENMFWYRQDPGLGLRLIYFSYDVKMKEKGDIPEGYSVSREKKERFSLILESASTNQTSMYLCASSFEGLPYEQYFGPGTRLTVT.

This chain joins TRBV12-3 or TRBV12-4 and TRBJ2-1; D is possibly TRBD2 (5 bases). The CDR3 extends over 13 amino acids. The V gene lost 3 bases and the J gene lost 6 bases, with 9 bases spanning the gap. CDR3 protein: CASSFFLANEQFF. The CDR3 bases are TGTGCCAGCAGTTTCTTCCTAGCCAATGAGCAGTTCTTC.

CDR3 DNA: TGTGCCAGTAGCCGGACTAGCGGGAACACCGGGGAGCTGTTTTTT. Protein sequence: CASSRTSGNTGELFF. The chain joins TRBV19 to TRBJ2-2; 10 nucleotides agree with TRBD2. CDR1 LNHDA and CDR2 SQIVND come from the germline V gene (reference sequence). V lost 6 bases, J lost 1 base, and 2 bases stayed unmatched. The CDR3 is 15 residues long.

This clonotype was observed a few times. The V and J genes are TRBV6-1 and TRBJ1-4; D uncertain. CDR3 length: 14 residues. Trimming pared 1 base from V and 8 bases from J, leaving 11 bases between. Germline values: CDR1 MNHNS, CDR2 SASEGT. CDR3 sequence (DNA): TGTGCCAGCAGTGAAGGGGCCGTAGGGGAAAAACTGTTTTTT. Protein sequence: CASSEGAVGEKLFF.

The CDR3 is CASRQAGGLLQGLDGYTF. The CDR3 DNA follows: TGTGCCAGCAGGCAAGCGGGGGGGTTGTTACAGGGATTAGATGGCTACACCTTC. The gene calls are TRBV28 and TRBJ1-2; weak D call: TRBD1 (6 bases). The CDR3 totals 18 residues. V was cut by 6 bases and J by 6 bases, with 29 bases left in between. The V gene's germline CDR1 is MDHEN and CDR2 SYDVKM.

CDR3 amino acids: CASSLGGVNEQYF. The CDR3 coding sequence is TGTGCCAGCAGTTTAGGTGGGGTCAACGAGCAGTACTTC. This chain connects TRBV28 to TRBJ2-7; unclear D gene. This CDR3 has 13 residues. Germline V gene data show CDR1 as MDHEN and CDR2 as SYDVKM. Trimming stripped 2 bases from V and 5 bases from J, with 10 bases between.

The V and J genes are TRBV24-1 and TRBJ2-1; D gene uncertain. The ends were cut back, 3 bases at V and 2 bases at J, with 13 bases in the middle. This CDR3 is built from 16 residues. From germline, CDR1 is KGHDR and CDR2 SFDVKD. The CDR3 region has the DNA TGTGCCACCAGTGATCCCACACTTTCCACCTACAATGAGCAGTTCTTC. It translates to CATSDPTLSTYNEQFF.

This clonotype was observed a handful of times. This rearrangement joins TRBV6-2 or TRBV6-3 to TRBJ2-2; maybe TRBD1 (6 bases). The CDR3 has 14 amino acids. Germline values: CDR1 MNHEY, CDR2 SVGEGT. The germline V and J ends were trimmed by 8 bases and 1 base, with 11 bases remaining between them. The CDR3 DNA reads as TGTGCCAGCGAACCGGGACAGAACACCGGGGAGCTGTTTTTT. Translating gives CASEPGQNTGELFF.

This clonotype was counted between two and nine times. V is TRBV29-1 and J is TRBJ1-3; TRBD1 agrees at 7 bases. V was pared by 7 bases and J by 2 bases, with 5 bases of the junction left unmatched. The CDR3 is made up of 13 amino acids. Germline CDR1 SQVTM, CDR2 ANQGSEA. The CDR3: CSGTDRAGNTIYF. In DNA, the CDR3 is TGCAGCGGGACCGACAGGGCTGGAAACACCATATATTTT. The full variable domain, with the rest looked up from reference TRBV29-1 and TRBJ1-3, is SAVISQKPSRDICQRGTSLTIQCQVDSQVTMMFWYRQQPGQSLTLIATANQGSEATYESGFVIDKFPISRPNLTFSTLTVSNMSPEDSSIYLCSGTDRAGNTIYFGEGSWLTVV.

The chain joins TRBV6-2 or TRBV6-3 to TRBJ2-7; 10 nucleotides match TRBD2. This CDR3 comprises 16 residues. Germline V gives CDR1 MNHEY, CDR2 SVGEGT. Trimming at V came to 6 bases and at J to 0 bases, leaving 8 bases not matched to a gene. CDR3 nucleotide sequence: TGTGCCAGCAGCTATACTAGCGGGGCCGTCTCCTACGAGCAGTACTTC. Residues: CASSYTSGAVSYEQYF.

This clonotype turned up a few times. As DNA, the CDR3 is TGTGCCATCAGTGAGGCCGGGACAGGGGCTTACGAGCAGTACTTC. Translation gives CAISEAGTGAYEQYF. The rearrangement uses TRBV10-3 and TRBJ2-7; 10 nucleotides line up with TRBD1. Trimming took 2 bases from V and 4 from J; bases not matched to a gene: 5. CDR1 is ENHRY and CDR2 is SYGVKD in the germline V gene. The CDR3 runs to 15 residues.